This T cell receptor (beta chain) comes out of a study of blood T cells in healthy people across ages. CDR1 is SGHRS, CDR2 YFSETQ, per germline. The CDR3 contains 15 residues. About this clonotype itself: Its specificity is unknown. Relative to the germline gene, one junction end is altered; a read error may explain this.

A second PCR, run for about 7 to 11 cycles, used a sample-barcoded 5' primer plus a J-beta primer mix. One entry per CDR3 protein results from TCRdb running MiXCR on the 5' RACE reads. This sample yields roughly 1.6 million distinct CDR3 sequences, of which about 31% are seen a single time; 10% to 12% belongs to the top ten. Findings of the study overall: A roughly linear age-dependent decrease characterized TCR beta diversity per million T cells.

This rearrangement joins TRBV5-1 to TRBJ2-7; TRBD2 matches 7 bases. Specimen: blood. The sequence came from a woman aged 25 to 45 in good health. Written as DNA, the CDR3 is TGCGCCAGCAGCTTGGCCGGTAGCGGGTCCTACGAGCGGTACTTC. Protein: CASSLAGSGSYERYF.